Following are 17 T cell receptor beta chains from one sample sequenced in a study of regulatory T cells in long-lasting Graves disease. Indicated time point: persistent/refractory GD, antithyroid drugs over 5 years with positive TRAb. PBMC-derived RNA was used for the TCR library. Libraries of TCR beta came from iRepertoire HTBI primers plus Arm-PCR of CDR3 regions. Each CDR3 protein is one row after TCRdb ran MiXCR on the multiplex PCR reads. The sample shows around 510,000 distinct CDR3 sequences, less than 25% of them seen only once. Sequences were derived from peripheral blood mononuclear cells (PBMCs), sampled when the disease was refractory, from a patient treated with antithyroid drugs. All receptors derive from a female donor with Graves disease.

V and J are TRBV12-3 or TRBV12-4 and TRBJ1-3; no clear D gene. The V end lost 2 bases, the J end lost 5 bases, and 13 bases lay between the germline ends. This CDR3 region has 15 residues. The CDR3 DNA follows: TGTGCCAGCAGTTTATACGGTCCCGGGAGAAACACCATATATTTT. Its translation is CASSLYGPGRNTIYF.

This clonotype was seen a few times. The chain couples TRBV7-2 to TRBJ1-1; TRBD1 is a possible D gene (6 bases). The CDR3 sequence is 16 residues long. The germline V gene has CDR1 SGHTA and CDR2 FQGNSA. Trimming stripped 4 bases from V and 4 bases from J, with 19 bases between. The CDR3 nucleotides read TGTGCCAGCAGCTCCACGGATGGGGGCCTGTCCACTGAAGCTTTCTTT. This encodes CASSSTDGGLSTEAFF.

This clonotype was picked up a small number of times. J is TRBJ2-2 and V is TRBV5-1; D tentatively reads TRBD1 or TRBD2 (5 bases each). Trimming took 0 bases from V and 7 from J, leaving 13 bases between them. The CDR3 extends over 15 amino acids. Germline assignment: CDR1 SGHRS and CDR2 YFSETQ. This chain's CDR3 is CASSLEGEQGGELFF. CDR3 nucleotide sequence: TGCGCCAGCAGCTTGGAAGGGGAGCAAGGCGGGGAGCTGTTTTTT.

With respect to this clonotype: This may arise from a read error, as a much more abundant clone is one base away. This chain joins TRBV6-5 and TRBJ2-7; D may be TRBD1 (6 bases). V dropped 0 bases and J dropped 0 bases, with 9 bases sitting between them. Germline V gene data show CDR1 as MNHEY and CDR2 as SVGAGI. This CDR3 region has 15 residues. CDR3 protein: CASSYSGTFSYEQYV. The CDR3 nucleotides read TGTGCCAGCAGTTACTCAGGGACATTCTCCTACGAGCAGTACGTC.

There are a few counts of this clonotype. This chain connects TRBV3-1 to TRBJ2-5, with TRBD2 matching over 10 bases. V lost 0 bases to trimming and J lost 4 bases; unmatched junction nucleotides: 5. Germline lookup yields CDR1 LGHDT and CDR2 YNNKEL (reference sequence). The CDR3 runs 16 residues. CDR3 region: CASSQEKLAGGETQYF. The DNA of the CDR3 is TGTGCCAGCAGCCAAGAAAAGTTAGCGGGAGGAGAGACCCAGTACTTC.

Comments on this clonotype: A read error may explain this, as a much larger clone is one base away. The chain has TRBV18 and TRBJ2-5, with D tentatively TRBD1 (5 bases). The CDR3 length is 15 residues. CDR1 and CDR2 (germline): KGHSH, LQKENI. The DNA of the CDR3 is TGTGCCTGCTCACGCGAGGACACAATTCAAGAGACCCAGTACTTC. Translation gives CACSREDTIQETQYF.

This clonotype turned up a few times. In nucleotides, the CDR3 is TGTGCCAGCAGCGCAGCACGGGCCCCTCCCAGCACTGAAGCTTTCTTT. Translation: CASSAARAPPSTEAFF. This sequence joins TRBV5-4 and TRBJ1-1; D gene uncertain. CDR3 length: 16 residues. Germline CDR1 reads SGHNT; CDR2 reads YYREEE (reference sequence). The ends were cut back, 4 bases at V and 4 bases at J, with 20 bases in the middle.

In this sample, this clonotype turned up many times. The chain couples TRBV30 to TRBJ2-4; possibly TRBD1 for D (5 bases). This CDR3 is 14 amino acids long. Per the germline V gene, CDR1 is GTSNPN and CDR2 is SVGIG (reference sequence). Between the trimmed V and J ends, which lost 0 bases and 6 bases, there was a span of 12 bases. The CDR3 protein is CAWSVSGFGNIQYF. CDR3 coding DNA: TGTGCCTGGAGTGTATCAGGGTTTGGAAACATTCAGTACTTC.

This clonotype was seen at least ten times. This rearrangement joins TRBV2 to TRBJ2-7, with TRBD1 identical over 10 bases. Germline V CDR1 and CDR2: SNHLY, FYNNEI. The CDR3 is made up of 13 amino acids. The trim removed 8 bases at V and 4 bases at J, leaving 5 bases unmatched. CDR3 DNA: TGTGCCAGCGGCCGGGACAGGGGTTACGAGCAGTACTTC. Protein product: CASGRDRGYEQYF.

This clonotype was picked up many times. The V and J genes are TRBV2 and TRBJ2-2; D is perhaps TRBD1 (6 bases). CDR3 length equals 14 residues. Trimming pared 3 bases from V and 6 bases from J, leaving 11 bases between. Per germline, CDR1 SNHLY and CDR2 FYNNEI. The CDR3 protein is CASSDRGLPGELFF. The CDR3 DNA reads TGTGCCAGCAGTGACAGGGGCCTCCCCGGGGAGCTGTTTTTT.

This clonotype has only a few counts. The chain couples TRBV10-3 to TRBJ2-7; D gene unclear. The CDR3 sequence is 16 residues long. V dropped 0 bases and J dropped 2 bases, with 14 bases sitting between them. Germline assignment: CDR1 ENHRY and CDR2 SYGVKD. CDR3 residues: CAISESVSASPYEQYF. CDR3 nucleotides: TGTGCCATCAGTGAGTCGGTGTCAGCGTCGCCCTACGAGCAGTACTTC.

This clonotype showed up many times. The chain joins TRBV7-9 to TRBJ2-7; D uncertain. The germline CDR1 and CDR2 sequences are SEHNR and FQNEAQ (reference sequence). V was clipped by 5 bases and J by 9 bases, with 11 bases between them. The CDR3 runs 11 residues. CDR3 sequence: CASSLGLGQYF. In DNA form, the CDR3 reads TGTGCCAGCAGCCTTGGTTTGGGGCAGTACTTC. Variable domain in full (rest from reference TRBV7-9 and TRBJ2-7): DTGVSQNPRHKITKRGQNVTFRCDPISEHNRLYWYRQTLGQGPEFLTYFQNEAQLEKSRLLSDRFSAERPKGSFSTLEIQRTEQGDSAMYLCASSLGLGQYFGPGTRLTVT.

A few counts support this clonotype. The V call is TRBV20-1, the J call TRBJ2-7, with D perhaps TRBD2 (6 bases). V was cut by 7 bases and J by 2 bases, with 18 bases left in between. Germline values: CDR1 DFQATT, CDR2 SNEGSKA (reference sequence). The CDR3 is 14 residues long. CDR3 DNA: TGCAGTGGCGATTCACTAGCTAATACCTACGAGCAGTACTTC. Translation gives CSGDSLANTYEQYF.

This clonotype was recorded many times. The chain couples TRBV6-1 to TRBJ2-7; 8 bases align to TRBD2. The CDR3 totals 17 residues. The J segment lost 0 bases and the V segment lost 6 bases, leaving 13 bases of the junction unmatched. Germline-derived CDR1 and CDR2 are MNHNS and SASEGT. Here the CDR3 reads CASSHGLAGQNSYEQYF. CDR3 coding DNA: TGTGCCAGCAGCCACGGGCTAGCGGGTCAAAACTCCTACGAGCAGTACTTC.

This clonotype was found a few times. The CDR3 DNA reads as TGTGCCAGCAACTTACATGACCTGGGGGAGCAGTTCTTC. Protein sequence: CASNLHDLGEQFF. This rearrangement joins TRBV28 to TRBJ2-1; D is undetermined. Trimming shortened V by 7 bases and J by 10 bases, and 17 bases separated the two germline ends. Germline loops: CDR1 MDHEN, CDR2 SYDVKM. This CDR3 has 13 residues.

This clonotype was detected ten times or more. The chain links TRBV3-1 to TRBJ1-2; D unresolved. Deletions cut 1 base from V and 3 bases from J, with 12 bases between. Germline CDR1 LGHDT, CDR2 YNNKEL (reference sequence). The CDR3 has 15 amino acids. CDR3 coding DNA: TGTGCCAGCAGCCAAGCCTGGAGGATGGACTATGGCTACACCTTC. Protein: CASSQAWRMDYGYTF.

The V and J genes are TRBV7-6 and TRBJ1-2, with D uncertain. Per the germline V gene, CDR1 is SGHVS and CDR2 is FNYEAQ. V was shortened by 1 base and J by 6 bases, with 15 bases between the two germline ends. The CDR3 has 15 amino acids. The chain's CDR3 is CASSLGPAPVDGYTF. CDR3 DNA: TGTGCCAGCAGCTTAGGACCCGCCCCAGTGGATGGCTACACCTTC.